This T cell receptor (beta chain) was identified during a study of cytomegalovirus exposure and HLA in healthy donors. Study-level background: Among the roughly 430 genotyped donors, 81% were placed in the Caucasian-associated ancestry cluster. Overall study results and limits: Rarity characterized most TCR sequences, yet some public TCRs appeared in many donors.

The junction had 4 bases not matched to a gene; V was cut back by 3 bases and J by 0 bases. The length of the CDR3 is 15 residues. CDR1 and CDR2 from the germline V gene are MNHEY and SMNVEV (reference sequence). A word on this clone: The target antigen is unknown.

The PCR contained 60 Vbeta and 13 Jbeta primers. The repertoire was sequenced with immunoSEQ multiplex PCR; TCRdb's copy has only in-frame clones and lacks some. Here the sample spans about 120,000 clones, around three quarters being singletons. The rearrangement links TRBV27 to TRBJ2-7; 8 nucleotides match TRBD1. This TCR was sampled from a woman in her twenties or thirties in good health and CMV-seropositive. Material for sequencing was PBMCs. CDR3 sequence: CASSFGRGLSYEQYF. The DNA for the CDR3 is TGTGCCAGCAGTTTCGGCAGGGGGCTCTCCTACGAGCAGTACTTC.